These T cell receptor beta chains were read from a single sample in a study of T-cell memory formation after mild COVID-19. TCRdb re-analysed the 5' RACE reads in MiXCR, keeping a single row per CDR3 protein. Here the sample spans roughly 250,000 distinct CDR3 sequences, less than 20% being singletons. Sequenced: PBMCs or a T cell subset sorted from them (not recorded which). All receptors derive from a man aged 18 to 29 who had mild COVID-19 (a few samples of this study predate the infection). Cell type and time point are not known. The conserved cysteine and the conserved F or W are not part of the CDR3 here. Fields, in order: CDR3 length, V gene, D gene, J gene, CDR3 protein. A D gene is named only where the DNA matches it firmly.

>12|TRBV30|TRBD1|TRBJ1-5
AWSWTGANQPQH
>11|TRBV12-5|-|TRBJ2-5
ASGLDRSETQY
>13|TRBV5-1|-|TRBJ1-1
ASSLEGEVNTEAF
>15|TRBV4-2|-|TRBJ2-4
ASSQGVGRIAKNTQY
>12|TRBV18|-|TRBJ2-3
ASSPPSGTDTQY
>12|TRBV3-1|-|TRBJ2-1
ASRSRDSYNEQF
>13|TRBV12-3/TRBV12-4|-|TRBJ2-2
ASSQTGPYTGELF
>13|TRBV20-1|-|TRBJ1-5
SARPLAASNQPQH
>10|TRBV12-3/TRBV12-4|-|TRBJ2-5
ASSGPKETQY
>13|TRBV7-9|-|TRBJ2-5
ASSFSSGPQETQY
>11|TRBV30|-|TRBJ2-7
AWSVLIGVEQY
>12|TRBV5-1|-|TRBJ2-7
ASSAFGEDNEQY
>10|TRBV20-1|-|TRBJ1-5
SARFSNQPQH
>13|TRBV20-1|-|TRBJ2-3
SARDSQGGTDTQY
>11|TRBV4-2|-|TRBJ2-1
ASNDRTNNEQF
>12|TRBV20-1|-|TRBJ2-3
SAITSGSTDTQY
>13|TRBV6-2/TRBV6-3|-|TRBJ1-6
ASSLAWIAESPLH
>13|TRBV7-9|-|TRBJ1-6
ASSLDSPRNSPLH
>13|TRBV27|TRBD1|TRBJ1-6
ASRPQDRGNSPLH
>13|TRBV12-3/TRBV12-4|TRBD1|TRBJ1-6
ASSGDRGQVSPLH
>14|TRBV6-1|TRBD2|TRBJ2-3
ASRTSGGPSTDTQY
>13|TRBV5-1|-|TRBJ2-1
ASSPPLSSYNEQF
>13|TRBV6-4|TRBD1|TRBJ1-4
ASRQWQGVREKLF
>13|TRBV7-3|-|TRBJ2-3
ASTSWGPSTDTQY
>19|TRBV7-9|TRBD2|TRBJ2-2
ASSPTSGGHNRPRWTGELF
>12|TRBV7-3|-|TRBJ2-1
ASSLSTGGNEQF
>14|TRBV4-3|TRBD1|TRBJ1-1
ASSQDHVRGRGEAF
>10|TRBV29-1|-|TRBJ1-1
SVAGGNTEAF
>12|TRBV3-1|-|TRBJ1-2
ASSQASGRAYYT
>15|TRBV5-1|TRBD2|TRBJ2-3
ASSLLAGGLSTDTQY
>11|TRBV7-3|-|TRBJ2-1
ASSADRYNEQF
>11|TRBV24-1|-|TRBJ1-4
ATSDYGGGKLF
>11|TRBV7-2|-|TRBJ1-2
ASSLAGGYGYT
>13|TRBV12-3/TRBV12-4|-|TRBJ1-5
ASSLRRVGDQPQH
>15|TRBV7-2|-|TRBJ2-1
ASSLKSGVFSPNEQF
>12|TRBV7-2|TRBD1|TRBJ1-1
ASRYGQGATEAF
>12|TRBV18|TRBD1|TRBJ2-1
ASSNWDRANEQF
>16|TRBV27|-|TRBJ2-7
ASSLGTPRGTVSYEQY
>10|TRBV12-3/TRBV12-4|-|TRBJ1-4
ASSPNSEKLF
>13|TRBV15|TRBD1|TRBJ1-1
ATSPLTGVNTEAF
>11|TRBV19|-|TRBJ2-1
ASSIAEVNEQF
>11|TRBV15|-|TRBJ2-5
ATSVDSTETQY
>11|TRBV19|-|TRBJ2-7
ASSAPPPYEQY
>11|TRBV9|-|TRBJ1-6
ASSVRLNSPLH
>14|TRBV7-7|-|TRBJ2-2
ASSRRGGGTPGELF
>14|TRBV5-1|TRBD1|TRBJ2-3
ASSSPGTGGRDTQY
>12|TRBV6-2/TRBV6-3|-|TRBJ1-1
ASRTTNWGTEAF
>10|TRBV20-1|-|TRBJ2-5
SASLHQETQY
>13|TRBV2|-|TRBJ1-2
ASSELQGTRGGYT
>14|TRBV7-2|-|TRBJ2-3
ASSLSPGQDTDTQY
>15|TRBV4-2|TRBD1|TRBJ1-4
ASSQTAGGGSNEKLF
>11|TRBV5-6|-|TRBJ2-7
ASSTRNLGGQY
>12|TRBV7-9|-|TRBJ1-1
ASSRGGEYAEAF
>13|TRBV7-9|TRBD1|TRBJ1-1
ASSPSSGTETEAF
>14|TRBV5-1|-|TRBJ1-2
ASSLGPGYQFYGYT
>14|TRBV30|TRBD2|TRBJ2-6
AWSKLRGAGANVLT
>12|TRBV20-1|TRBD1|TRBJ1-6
SARGQGYNSPLH
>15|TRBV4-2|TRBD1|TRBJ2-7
ASSQVRSGTDSYEQY
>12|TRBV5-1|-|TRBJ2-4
ASMGKLTKNIQY
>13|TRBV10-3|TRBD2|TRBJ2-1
AIRTSGGALNEQF